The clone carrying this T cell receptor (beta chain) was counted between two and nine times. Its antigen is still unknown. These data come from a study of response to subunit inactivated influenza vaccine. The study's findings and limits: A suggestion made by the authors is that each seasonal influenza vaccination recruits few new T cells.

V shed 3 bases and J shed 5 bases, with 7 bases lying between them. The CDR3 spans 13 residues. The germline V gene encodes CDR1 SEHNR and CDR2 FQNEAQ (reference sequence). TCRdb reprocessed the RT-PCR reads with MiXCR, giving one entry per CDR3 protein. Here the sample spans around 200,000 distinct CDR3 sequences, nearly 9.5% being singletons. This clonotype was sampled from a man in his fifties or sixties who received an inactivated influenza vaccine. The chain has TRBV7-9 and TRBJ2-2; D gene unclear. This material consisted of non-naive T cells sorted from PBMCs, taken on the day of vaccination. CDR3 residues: CASSFGSTGELFF. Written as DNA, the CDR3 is TGTGCCAGCAGCTTCGGTAGTACCGGGGAGCTGTTTTTT.